This T cell receptor (beta chain) was identified in a study of cytomegalovirus exposure and HLA in healthy donors. About the research overall: Early released data comprised about 85 million unique TCRs from HLA-typed donors. The study's findings and limits: The investigators catalogued some 150 TCR beta chains as cytomegalovirus-associated. Sequences of the TCR beta chain were said to predict the HLA-A and HLA-B alleles of most subjects accurately.

In the PCR, 60 Vbeta and 13 Jbeta primers were used. TCRdb keeps only in-frame clones here, not all; method: immunoSEQ multiplex PCR. The table records 150,000 to 200,000 clones, more than 85% of them present only once. In regard to this clone: Its antigen is not identified.

V was trimmed by 6 bases and J by 1 base, leaving 13 bases between them. Germline V CDR1 and CDR2: SGHRS, YFSETQ. This CDR3 spans 14 amino acids. Sequenced: PBMCs. The chain joins TRBV5-1 to TRBJ2-5; perhaps TRBD1 as D (6 bases). The TCR originated in a woman aged 18-29 years in good health and CMV-seronegative. CDR3 bases: TGCGCCAGCACCTGGGGGCGGATCCAAGAGACCCAGTACTTC. Protein: CASTWGRIQETQYF.